These 8 T cell receptor beta chains were sequenced from one sample in a study of shared clonotypes between healthy human individuals. The method was immunoSEQ multiplex PCR; TCRdb's version includes in-frame clones alone and lacks a portion of them. Found here are 470,000 or so clones, over 70% of them singletons; the top ten hold 10% to 15%. Sequenced material: PBMCs. These receptors were obtained from a woman between 40 and 55 years old in good health. Some clones in this sample may be carry-over from other donors' samples.

Concerning this clone itself: This specimen includes other DNA sequences encoding the same CDR3. The chain links TRBV4-3 to TRBJ2-3; 10 bases map to TRBD2. Germline-derived CDR1 and CDR2 are LGHNA and YSLEER. V was clipped by 4 bases and J by 1 base; unmatched bases: 2. This CDR3 contains 15 residues. CDR3 in amino acids: CASSLGLAGTDTQYF. CDR3 DNA: TGCGCCAGCAGCCTCGGACTAGCGGGCACAGATACGCAGTATTTT.

The chain is built from TRBV27 and TRBJ1-2; no clear D gene. Germline V gene sequence: CDR1 MNHEY, CDR2 SMNVEV (reference sequence). V lost 3 bases to trimming and J lost 0 bases, with 8 bases between them. The CDR3 consists of 14 residues. CDR3 residues: CASSFTQPNYGYTF. CDR3 DNA sequence: TGTGCCAGCAGTTTCACTCAGCCTAACTATGGCTACACCTTC.

The chain carries TRBV6-1 and TRBJ2-1, with D perhaps TRBD2 (5 bases). The CDR3 has 13 residues. V was cut by 1 base and J by 15 bases, with 16 bases left in between. From germline, CDR1 is MNHNS and CDR2 SASEGT. The chain's CDR3 is CASSEVLGSRLFF. The CDR3 coding sequence is TGTGCCAGCAGTGAAGTTCTGGGGAGCCGCCTGTTCTTC.

CDR3 amino acids: CASGLMDRGLNEQFF. CDR3 in DNA: TGTGCTAGTGGTTTGATGGACAGGGGGCTAAATGAGCAGTTCTTC. The V and J genes are TRBV12-5 and TRBJ2-1; 11 nucleotides match TRBD1. Germline lookup yields CDR1 LGHNT and CDR2 FRNRAP. With 2 bases clipped from V and 7 bases from J, the junction kept 4 bases outside the gene matches. The length of the CDR3 is 15 residues.

The chain combines TRBV6-5 with TRBJ1-2; possibly TRBD1 for D (6 bases). CDR1 and CDR2 (germline): MNHEY, SVGAGI. This CDR3 contains 13 residues. Trimming left V 5 bases short and J 8 bases short, with 15 bases between. CDR3: CASSLNRVSGYTF. DNA for the CDR3: TGTGCCAGCAGTCTAAACAGGGTCTCGGGCTACACCTTC.

Comment on this clone: It differs at one base from a far larger clone, so likely a read error. The chain employs TRBV6-5 and TRBJ1-2; no clear D. CDR1 is MNHEY, CDR2 SVGAGI, per germline. This CDR3 has 13 residues. CDR3 protein: CAGSPYILGGYTF. The CDR3 DNA follows: TGTGCCGGCAGCCCTTACATCCTGGGAGGCTACACCTTC.

The chain uses TRBV7-2 and TRBJ2-2; D perhaps matches TRBD2 (5 bases). V lost 2 bases and J lost 4, with 14 bases in between. The CDR3 extends over 16 amino acids. The V gene's germline CDR1 is SGHTA and CDR2 FQGNSA. Here the CDR3 reads CASSLRLAAVTGELFF. As DNA, the CDR3 is TGTGCCAGCAGCTTAAGGCTAGCAGCGGTCACCGGGGAGCTGTTTTTT.

The chain recombines TRBV2 with TRBJ2-5; D unresolved. Germline CDR1 SNHLY, CDR2 FYNNEI. The CDR3 totals 11 residues. V was trimmed by 6 bases and J by 5 bases, leaving 7 bases between them. CDR3: CASRTYETQYF. The CDR3 DNA is TGTGCCAGCAGGACCTACGAGACCCAGTACTTC.